Below are 12 T cell receptor beta chains sequenced from a single sample in a study of OX40 agonist ivuxolimab in advanced cancers. Measured with immunoSEQ multiplex PCR; TCRdb has only the in-frame clones, and not every one. Of about 36,000 clones listed, 74% are singletons. This sample comprised CD4+ or CD8+ T cells sorted from blood, obtained in a trial of the OX40 agonist ivuxolimab. These TCRs come from an adult with an advanced solid tumor such as melanoma, head and neck, liver or kidney cancer.

This rearrangement joins TRBV29-1 to TRBJ1-1; 8 nucleotides line up with TRBD1. With V trimmed by 7 bases and J by 0 bases, 4 bases remained unmatched. There are 13 residues in the CDR3. Germline V gene lookup returns CDR1 SQVTM and CDR2 ANQGSEA. As DNA, the CDR3 is TGCAGCGGGACAGGGCATTTGAACACTGAAGCTTTCTTT. Residues: CSGTGHLNTEAFF.

V usage is TRBV2 and J usage is TRBJ2-2; weak D call: TRBD2 (6 bases). The germline V gene encodes CDR1 SNHLY and CDR2 FYNNEI. V shed 6 bases and J shed 4 bases, with 12 bases lying between them. The CDR3 sequence is 14 residues long. CDR3: CASSLMEGTGELFF. The CDR3 DNA reads as TGTGCCAGCAGCCTAATGGAGGGCACCGGGGAGCTGTTTTTT.

V gene TRBV30 combines with J gene TRBJ1-1; no clear D. The CDR3 has 13 amino acids. Germline assignment: CDR1 GTSNPN and CDR2 SVGIG (reference sequence). Trimming removed 2 bases from V and 5 bases from J, with 12 bases in between. The CDR3 DNA is TGTGCCTGGAGTTCAGGTCAAGGGACTGAAGCTTTCTTT. Translation: CAWSSGQGTEAFF.

The chain combines TRBV4-2 with TRBJ1-5, with a weak D call TRBD1 (5 bases). The CDR3 totals 17 residues. Germline values: CDR1 LGHNA, CDR2 YNFKEQ. V was pared by 1 base and J by 7 bases, with 20 bases between. CDR3 protein: CASSQGFEARVSQPQHF. For the CDR3, the DNA is TGTGCCAGCAGCCAAGGGTTCGAGGCCAGGGTAAGCCAGCCCCAGCATTTT.

The chain uses TRBV7-9 and TRBJ2-2, with D perhaps given as TRBD1 or TRBD2 (5 bases each). V was trimmed by 6 bases and J by 3 bases, leaving 11 bases between them. The CDR3 runs 14 residues. Germline CDR1 is SEHNR and CDR2 is FQNEAQ (reference sequence). CDR3 DNA sequence: TGTGCCAGCAGGGGGGACGGAGACACCGGGGAGCTGTTTTTT. Residues: CASRGDGDTGELFF.

V and J are TRBV4-2 and TRBJ2-3; 11 nucleotides agree with TRBD2. The J segment lost 3 bases and the V segment lost 0 bases, leaving 8 bases of the junction unmatched. In germline, CDR1 is LGHNA, CDR2 YNFKEQ. The CDR3 has 18 amino acids. This CDR3 is CASSQDLASGGRTDTQYF. The CDR3 region has the DNA TGTGCCAGCAGCCAAGATCTGGCTAGCGGGGGGAGAACAGATACGCAGTATTTT.

This clone was observed a few times. This chain connects TRBV5-1 to TRBJ1-3; no definite D call. Between the trimmed V and J ends, which lost 0 bases and 0 bases, there was a span of 7 bases. The CDR3 has 15 residues. The germline V gene has CDR1 SGHRS and CDR2 YFSETQ. CDR3 residues: CASSLVFGSGNTIYF. The CDR3 region has the DNA TGCGCCAGCAGCTTGGTCTTCGGCTCTGGAAACACCATATATTTT.

This clone is classed as medium-sized. The rearrangement uses TRBV2 and TRBJ1-2; maybe TRBD1 (5 bases). The CDR3 contains 15 residues. V lost 0 bases and J lost 4, with 12 bases in between. The germline V gene has CDR1 SNHLY and CDR2 FYNNEI. CDR3 nucleotide sequence: TGTGCCAGCAGTGAAGCGCTTCGACAGATCTATGGCTACACCTTC. Its protein is CASSEALRQIYGYTF.

The V and J genes are TRBV6-1 and TRBJ1-6; TRBD1 might be the D (6 bases). V was cut by 2 bases and J by 10 bases, with 15 bases left in between. The CDR3 is made up of 15 amino acids. Germline V gene data show CDR1 as MNHNS and CDR2 as SASEGT. CDR3 coding DNA: TGTGCCAGCAGTGAATCACAGGGTAGGGAGTCACCCCTCCACTTT. It codes for CASSESQGRESPLHF.

This chain links TRBV5-1 with TRBJ2-5; D remains unclear. V dropped 0 bases and J dropped 5 bases, with 11 bases sitting between them. This CDR3 comprises 14 residues. Per the germline V gene, CDR1 is SGHRS and CDR2 is YFSETQ. CDR3 DNA: TGCGCCAGCAGCTTGGGGGGTGATCTGGAGACCCAGTACTTC. Translating gives CASSLGGDLETQYF.

This clone showed up just a few times. This sequence joins TRBV7-9 and TRBJ1-4, with D hard to call. Germline assignment: CDR1 SEHNR and CDR2 FQNEAQ (reference sequence). This CDR3 region has 12 residues. The germline V and J ends were trimmed by 5 bases and 13 bases, with 14 bases remaining between them. CDR3 sequence: CASSAEPEGLFF. The CDR3 DNA reads TGTGCCAGCAGCGCCGAGCCCGAAGGACTGTTTTTT.

V is TRBV6-6 and J is TRBJ2-3, with 10 nucleotides matching TRBD1. The length of the CDR3 is 15 residues. Looked up from germline, CDR1 is MNHNY and CDR2 is SVGAGI (reference sequence). With 5 bases clipped from V and 6 bases from J, the junction kept 8 bases outside the gene matches. The chain's CDR3 is CASSLRQGAKDTQYF. CDR3 DNA sequence: TGTGCCAGCAGTCTCCGACAGGGGGCAAAGGATACGCAGTATTTT.